Described below is a single T cell receptor beta chain sequence and its context. Participants had their cohort set by participant-reported clinical history. Authors' analysis steps: It was from reference gene primer amplification that nucleated cell counts were estimated. TCRdb's table, derived via immunoSEQ multiplex PCR, lists solely in-frame clones and lacks some. Clone size and V and J calls were adopted from that table, with D and trimming inferred from the DNA. The sample lists 110,000 to 150,000 clones, roughly 75% seen once, with over 5% in the top ten. The germline gives CDR1 SNHLY, CDR2 FYNNEI. V was trimmed by 8 bases and J by 4 bases, leaving 12 bases between them. There are 13 residues in the CDR3. The data derive from a study of blood T cell repertoires in COVID-19. Study as a whole: T cells, B-cell-depleted T cells, or PBMCs provided the cDNA or gDNA that served as material.

The material sequenced was PBMCs or T cells enriched from blood (not recorded which). The V and J genes are TRBV2 and TRBJ1-5; unclear D gene. The sequence derives from a woman aged 50 to 60 who had recovered from COVID-19. The CDR3 loop is CASSREPNQPQHF. Written as DNA, the CDR3 is TGTGCCAGCTCCCGGGAGCCAAATCAGCCCCAGCATTTT.